A single T cell receptor (beta chain) is shown here with its context. The antigen remains unidentified. These data belong to a study of T cells after yellow fever vaccination. Study-wide context: Libraries from low-cell-number fractions were prepared with the SMART-Seq v4 Ultra Low Input RNA kit. Findings and limits, study-wide: A small share of clonotypes appeared in both CD4 and CD8 compartments.

One entry per CDR3 protein, called by TCRdb with MiXCR from the 5' RACE reads. The profile covers some 220,000 distinct CDR3 sequences, with about 3% appearing a single time and roughly 3% taken by the ten largest. Germline CDR1 and CDR2: SGHTA and FQGNSA. The V end was cut by 2 bases, the J end by 1 base, with 12 bases between. The CDR3 is made up of 15 amino acids. The material was CD4+ T cells sorted from PBMCs, obtained 10 days after the yellow fever booster vaccination. V is TRBV7-2 and J is TRBJ2-7; unclear D gene. The sequence was collected from a man between 18 and 29 years old who received the YFV17D yellow fever vaccine. The CDR3 protein is CASSLIRAMSYEQYF. The CDR3 coding sequence is TGTGCCAGCAGCTTAATTCGGGCAATGTCCTACGAGCAGTACTTC.